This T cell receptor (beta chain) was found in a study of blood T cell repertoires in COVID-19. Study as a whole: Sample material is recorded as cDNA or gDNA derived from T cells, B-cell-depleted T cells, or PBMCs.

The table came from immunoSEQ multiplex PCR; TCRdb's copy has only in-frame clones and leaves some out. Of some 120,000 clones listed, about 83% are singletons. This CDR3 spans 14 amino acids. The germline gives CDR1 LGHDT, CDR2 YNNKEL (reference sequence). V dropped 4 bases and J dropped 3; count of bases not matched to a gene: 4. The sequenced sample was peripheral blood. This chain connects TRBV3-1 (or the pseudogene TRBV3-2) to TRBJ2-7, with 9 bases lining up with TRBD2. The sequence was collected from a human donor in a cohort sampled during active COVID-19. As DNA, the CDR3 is TGTGCCAGCAGCCCGAGCGGGGGGAACTACGAGCAGTACTTC. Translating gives CASSPSGGNYEQYF.